The present T cell receptor (beta chain) was sequenced within a study of technical replicates of blood from a handful of donors. This table comes from immunoSEQ multiplex PCR, and its TCRdb copy is limited to in-frame clones, with some not included. The sample includes approximately 60,000 clones, 87% of them seen just once. The CDR3 contains 13 residues. V was trimmed by 6 bases and J by 6 bases, leaving 14 bases between them. Germline assignment: CDR1 MNHEY and CDR2 SMNVEV (reference sequence). The chain uses TRBV27 and TRBJ1-2; possibly TRBD1 for D (5 bases). The TCR was taken from a human donor in good health. Some clones in this sample may be carry-over from other donors' samples. Material: PBMCs. The CDR3: CASSPQGGDGYTF. CDR3 bases: TGTGCCAGCAGCCCCCAGGGAGGAGATGGCTACACCTTC.